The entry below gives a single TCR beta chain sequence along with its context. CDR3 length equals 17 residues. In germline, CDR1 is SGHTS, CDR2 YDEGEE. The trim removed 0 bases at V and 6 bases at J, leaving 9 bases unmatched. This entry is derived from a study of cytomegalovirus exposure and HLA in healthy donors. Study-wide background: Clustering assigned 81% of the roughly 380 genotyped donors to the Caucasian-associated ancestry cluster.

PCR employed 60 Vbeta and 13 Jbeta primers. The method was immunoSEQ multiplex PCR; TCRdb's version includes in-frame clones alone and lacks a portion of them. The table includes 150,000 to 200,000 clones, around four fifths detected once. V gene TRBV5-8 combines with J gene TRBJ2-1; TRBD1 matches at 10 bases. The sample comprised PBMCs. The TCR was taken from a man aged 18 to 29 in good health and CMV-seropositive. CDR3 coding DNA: TGTGCCAGCAGCTTGGCCTGGGGACAGGGGTGGGTCAATGAGCAGTTCTTC. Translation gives CASSLAWGQGWVNEQFF.